One and the same sample provided the 8 T cell receptor beta chains below, sequenced in a study of immune evolution from preneoplasia to lung adenocarcinoma. Produced via immunoSEQ multiplex PCR; TCRdb's table is partial and in-frame only. The sample contains 10,000 or so clones, more than 75% of which appear only once. Sequences were obtained from FFPE minimally invasive lung adenocarcinoma tissue. Receptors originate from a person aged 70 to 79 with lung adenocarcinoma.

This rearrangement joins TRBV4-1 to TRBJ1-2; D is unresolved. The CDR3 is made up of 13 amino acids. Per the germline V gene, CDR1 is MGHRA and CDR2 is YSYEKL. V lost 1 base and J 8 bases, leaving 11 bases between the germline ends. The CDR3, as DNA: TGCGCCAGCAGCCAAGGGCCCCTTGGGGGCTACACCTTC. This gives the protein CASSQGPLGGYTF.

The gene calls are TRBV6-6 and TRBJ2-3; no clear D. With 6 bases removed from V and 4 bases from J, the gap between germline ends came to 14 bases. CDR1 and CDR2 (germline): MNHNY, SVGAGI (reference sequence). The CDR3 runs 14 residues. The CDR3 DNA reads as TGTGCCAGCAGGGAGCACCAGGTGCCAGATACGCAGTATTTT. Protein sequence: CASREHQVPDTQYF.

CDR3 sequence (DNA): TGTGCCAGCAGCCTCGAGGGGACAGTCTACAATGAGCAGTTCTTC. It specifies CASSLEGTVYNEQFF. V is TRBV11-2 and J is TRBJ2-1; 7 nucleotides align to TRBD1. CDR3 size: 15 residues. With V trimmed by 5 bases and J by 3 bases, 7 bases remained unmatched. Germline values: CDR1 SGHAT, CDR2 FQNNGV.

The J gene is TRBJ2-7, the V gene TRBV5-1; 7 nucleotides match TRBD1. The J segment lost 3 bases and the V segment lost 4 bases, leaving 7 bases of the junction unmatched. Germline V gene data show CDR1 as SGHRS and CDR2 as YFSETQ. The CDR3 length is 14 residues. The CDR3: CASSRDSNLYEQYF. The CDR3 nucleotides are TGCGCCAGCAGCCGGGACAGCAACCTCTACGAGCAGTACTTC.

This clone was counted once. The chain is built from TRBV7-2 and TRBJ1-3; D is unclear. This CDR3 spans 15 amino acids. V lost 5 bases and J lost 0, with 11 bases in between. Germline V gene sequence: CDR1 SGHTA, CDR2 FQGNSA. CDR3 sequence: CASSPDGGSGNTIYF. CDR3 bases: TGTGCCAGCAGCCCCGACGGAGGCTCTGGAAACACCATATATTTT.

This rearrangement joins TRBV5-6 to TRBJ2-1; the D gene is possibly TRBD1 (8 bases). This CDR3 is built from 16 residues. Between the trimmed V and J ends, which lost 6 bases and 4 bases, there was a span of 20 bases. Germline V gene data show CDR1 as SGHDT and CDR2 as YYEEEE. CDR3 loop: CASKSFTGGDYNEQFF. The DNA of the CDR3 is TGTGCCAGCAAATCTTTCACAGGGGGGGATTACAATGAGCAGTTCTTC.

The V and J genes are TRBV27 and TRBJ2-3, with 9 positions matching TRBD1. This CDR3 region has 15 residues. Germline-derived CDR1 and CDR2 are MNHEY and SMNVEV (reference sequence). J gave up 3 bases and V 10 bases, and 11 bases lay outside the gene matches. CDR3 protein: CATGSQGALTDTQYF. The CDR3 DNA reads as TGTGCCACAGGGTCACAGGGGGCGCTTACAGATACGCAGTATTTT.

The chain couples TRBV7-8 to TRBJ2-1; D gene unclear. V was trimmed by 1 base and J by 5 bases, leaving 6 bases between them. The CDR3 is made up of 13 amino acids. Germline V gene lookup returns CDR1 SGHVS and CDR2 FQNEAQ. CDR3 nucleotide sequence: TGTGCCAGCAGCTTAGATTTGAACAATGAGCAGTTCTTC. This gives the protein CASSLDLNNEQFF.